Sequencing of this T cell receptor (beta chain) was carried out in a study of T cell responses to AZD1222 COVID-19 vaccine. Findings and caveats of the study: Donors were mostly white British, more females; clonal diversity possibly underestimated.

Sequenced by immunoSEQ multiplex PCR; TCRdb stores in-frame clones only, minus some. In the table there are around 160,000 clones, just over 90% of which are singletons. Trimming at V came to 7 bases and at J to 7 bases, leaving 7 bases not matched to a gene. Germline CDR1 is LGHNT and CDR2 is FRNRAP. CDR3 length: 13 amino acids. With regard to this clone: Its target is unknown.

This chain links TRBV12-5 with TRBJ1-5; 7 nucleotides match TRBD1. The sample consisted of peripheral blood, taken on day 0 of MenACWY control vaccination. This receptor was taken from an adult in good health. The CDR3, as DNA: TGTGCTAGTGCCTTGACAGGGAACCAGCCCCAGCATTTT. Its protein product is CASALTGNQPQHF.